These T cell receptor beta chains were read from a single sample in a study of blood T cell repertoires in COVID-19. Data came from immunoSEQ multiplex PCR; TCRdb stores just in-frame clones and leaves some out. Found here are 95,000 to 150,000 clones, over 75% of them singletons; the top ten hold under 8%. The specimen was peripheral blood. These receptors originate from a man older than 75 with active or convalescent COVID-19. Both conserved end residues are part of each CDR3. The D gene is left open where the match is weak. Only some rows state a clone size, as once, few, many or a class for expanded clones.

D,V,J,size,DNA,CDR3
TRBD1,TRBV3-1/TRBV3-2,TRBJ2-1,NA,TGTGCCAGCAGCCAAAACAGGGGCGGTGAGCAGTTCTTC,CASSQNRGGEQFF
TRBD1,TRBV4-1,TRBJ1-1,NA,TGCGCCAGCAGCCAAGTGCTGGACAGGGGCCTGGGATCTCCTGAGGGTTTCTTT,CASSQVLDRGLGSPEGFF
NA,TRBV5-6,TRBJ1-4,NA,TGTGCCAGCAACTCCCGCGGGGGCGGCGAGGAAAAACTGTTTTTT,CASNSRGGGEEKLFF
NA,TRBV21-1,TRBJ2-5,NA,TGTGCCAGCAGCATTCGGACTAGCGGGAGGCCAATCAACGGGGAGACCCAGTACTTC,CASSIRTSGRPINGETQYF
TRBD1,TRBV5-1,TRBJ2-5,once,TGCGCCAGCAGCTTGGGGCGGACAGGGCTCTCTGAAGAGACCCAGTACTTC,CASSLGRTGLSEETQYF
TRBD1,TRBV18,TRBJ1-6,NA,TGTGCCAGCTCGGAAGGGACAGGCCATAATTCACCCCTCCACTTT,CASSEGTGHNSPLHF
TRBD1,TRBV5-1,TRBJ2-5,NA,TGCGCCAGCAGCTTAGACAGGGGAGAGACCCAGTACTTC,CASSLDRGETQYF
TRBD1,TRBV10-3,TRBJ1-5,once,TGTGCCACTGGAGGGGACAGCGATCAGCCCCAGCATTTT,CATGGDSDQPQHF
NA,TRBV6-5,TRBJ1-1,few,TGTGCCAGCAGTTACTCGGGACTTAAGGAAGCTTTCTTT,CASSYSGLKEAFF
NA,TRBV12-3/TRBV12-4,TRBJ2-3,NA,TGTGCCAGCAGCCCTACAGATACGCAGTATTTT,CASSPTDTQYF
NA,TRBV7-2,TRBJ1-6,NA,TGTGCCAGCAGCTTATACCCAGGAGGGGATTCACCCCTCCACTTT,CASSLYPGGDSPLHF
NA,TRBV28,TRBJ1-2,NA,TGTGCCACCAGAGCCAATGCTGACTATGGCTACACCTTC,CATRANADYGYTF
TRBD2,TRBV5-1,TRBJ2-5,NA,TGCGCCAGCAGGAGCACTAGCGGAGGAGAGACCCAGTACTTC,CASRSTSGGETQYF
TRBD1,TRBV28,TRBJ2-7,NA,TGTGCCAGCAGTTCAATATCCACCACAGGGGTCTCCTACGAGCAGTACTTC,CASSSISTTGVSYEQYF
NA,TRBV7-3,TRBJ1-1,NA,TGTGCCAGCAGCTTCGGCAGGTACACTGAAGCTTTCTTT,CASSFGRYTEAFF
TRBD1,TRBV7-9,TRBJ1-1,NA,TGTGCCAGCAGCTTAAAGGGGACAGGCACTGAAGCTTTCTTT,CASSLKGTGTEAFF
TRBD1,TRBV7-9,TRBJ1-5,NA,TGTGCCAGCAGCCCACAGGGGGCGAGGAATCAGCCCCAGCATTTT,CASSPQGARNQPQHF
NA,TRBV29-1,TRBJ1-1,NA,TGCGCGGCCGGGGGGGGAGCTTTCTTT,CAAGGGAFF
TRBD1,TRBV19,TRBJ1-1,NA,TGTGCCAGTAGTATATCGGACAGGGCCTACACTGAAGCTTTCTTT,CASSISDRAYTEAFF
NA,TRBV5-1,TRBJ2-1,NA,TGCGCCAGCAGCTTGAACCCACCGACAGTCTCCTACAATGAGCAGTTCTTC,CASSLNPPTVSYNEQFF
NA,TRBV28,TRBJ1-2,NA,TGTGCCAGCAGCCAAAGAACCCCGGTTAGTAACTATGGCTACACCTTC,CASSQRTPVSNYGYTF
TRBD1,TRBV15,TRBJ2-3,NA,TGTGCCACCAGAGGCCGGGGGGACAGGGCAATATTT,CATRGRGDRAIF
NA,TRBV7-9,TRBJ1-5,NA,TGTGCCAGCAGTTCTCAAAACTCCGGGACACGGAATCAGCCCCAGCATTTT,CASSSQNSGTRNQPQHF
TRBD1,TRBV5-1,TRBJ1-2,NA,TGCGCCAGCACCCTAGGACAGGGGCAAGGCTACACCTTC,CASTLGQGQGYTF
TRBD1,TRBV6-5,TRBJ1-3,NA,TGTGCCAGCAGGGGGACAGGGTCTGGAAACACCATATATTTT,CASRGTGSGNTIYF
NA,TRBV15,TRBJ2-5,once,TGTGCCACCAGCAGAGATGGAGGATACCAAGAGACCCAGTACTTC,CATSRDGGYQETQYF
TRBD2,TRBV5-1,TRBJ2-1,NA,TGCGCCAGCAGCTTGGGACTAGCGGCGGATGAGCAGTTCTTC,CASSLGLAADEQFF
NA,TRBV7-9,TRBJ1-1,NA,TGTGCCAGCAGCTTAGGGTCTCCAGGTAGAAACACTGAAGCTTTCTTT,CASSLGSPGRNTEAFF
TRBD2,TRBV30,TRBJ2-1,NA,TGTGCCTGGATCTTTACTACGGGAGGAGTCGATGAGCAGTTCTTC,CAWIFTTGGVDEQFF
TRBD1,TRBV6-5,TRBJ2-3,NA,TGTGCCAGCAGTTACACATGGGACAGGGGGCAAGATACGCAGTATTTT,CASSYTWDRGQDTQYF
TRBD2,TRBV27,TRBJ2-1,NA,TGTGCCAGTAAGATAGCGGGGGGGGGTACAGAGCAGTTCTTC,CASKIAGGGTEQFF
NA,TRBV4-1,TRBJ2-2,NA,TGCGCCAGCAGCCAAGACAGAGGGGGGGATGGCGGGGAGCTGTTTTTT,CASSQDRGGDGGELFF
NA,TRBV11-2,TRBJ2-2,NA,TGTGCCAGCAGCTTATTGGACAGCTACACCGGGGAGCTGTTTTTT,CASSLLDSYTGELFF
NA,TRBV7-3,TRBJ1-2,once,TGTGCCAGCAGATCAGGGGATACTGGCTACACCTTC,CASRSGDTGYTF
TRBD2,TRBV9,TRBJ2-3,NA,TGTGCCAGCAGCCCCCAGCTAGCGGGAGGAGCAGATACGCAGTATTTT,CASSPQLAGGADTQYF
NA,TRBV19,TRBJ2-5,NA,TGTGCCAGTAGTCGGCGCCCCCGGGACCAAGAGACCCAGTACTTC,CASSRRPRDQETQYF
NA,TRBV30,TRBJ1-1,once,TGTGCCTGGAGGCCGGAGGGCACTGAAGCTTTCTTT,CAWRPEGTEAFF
NA,TRBV7-3,TRBJ2-5,NA,TGTGCCAGCAGCCTAACAGGGGGGGAGGAGACCCAGTACTTC,CASSLTGGEETQYF
TRBD1,TRBV10-3,TRBJ2-1,NA,TGTGCCATCAGTGGGAGGACAGGTACCTACAATGAGCAGTTCTTC,CAISGRTGTYNEQFF
NA,TRBV7-3,TRBJ2-7,few,TGTGCCAGCAGCCGTGACTACCCCGGCTACGAGCAGTACTTC,CASSRDYPGYEQYF
NA,TRBV11-2,TRBJ2-5,NA,TGTGCCAGCAGCTTAGATCAAGCAGGGCAGGAGACCCAGTACTTC,CASSLDQAGQETQYF
TRBD2,TRBV6-4,TRBJ2-1,NA,TGTGCCAGCAGTCCCCTAGCGGGATCAGTTGAGCAGTTCTTC,CASSPLAGSVEQFF
NA,TRBV3-1/TRBV3-2,TRBJ1-2,NA,TGTGCCAGCAGCCAAAACCATCAAGGGGCAGGGAATGGCTACACCTTC,CASSQNHQGAGNGYTF
NA,TRBV7-3,TRBJ2-3,NA,TGTGCCAGCAGCCGAGGGGGAGGGCCGGATACGCAGTATTTT,CASSRGGGPDTQYF
TRBD2,TRBV4-1,TRBJ2-1,once,TGCGCCAGCACGGGACTAGGGCGTAGGAATGAGCAGTTCTTC,CASTGLGRRNEQFF
TRBD2,TRBV2,TRBJ2-3,NA,TGTGCCAGCAGTGTAACCGGGACTAGCGGGGGGGCCGGCACAGATACGCAGTATTTT,CASSVTGTSGGAGTDTQYF
TRBD2,TRBV5-1,TRBJ2-5,NA,TGCGCCAGCAGCTTGGGGGAGGGGCGCCAAGAGACCCAGTACTTC,CASSLGEGRQETQYF
NA,TRBV28,TRBJ2-7,NA,TGTGCCAGCAGTTTTCGACGAGCGCCCTACGAGCAGTACTTC,CASSFRRAPYEQYF
NA,TRBV19,TRBJ2-7,NA,TGTGCCAGTAGTAAACTCCCGGGACAAGCGATCCACGAGCAGTACTTC,CASSKLPGQAIHEQYF
TRBD1,TRBV6-1,TRBJ2-1,NA,TGTGCCAGCAGTGAACCGGGACAGGGTGTCAATGAGCAGTTCTTC,CASSEPGQGVNEQFF
NA,TRBV19,TRBJ2-4,NA,TGTGCCAGTAGTATAGCAGGCCAGGTTGGAGGGTACTTC,CASSIAGQVGGYF
NA,TRBV19,TRBJ1-1,NA,TGTGCCAGTAGTATAATCCCAGGGAACACTGAAGCTTTCTTT,CASSIIPGNTEAFF
TRBD1,TRBV6-2/TRBV6-3,TRBJ1-2,NA,TGTGCCAGCAGTCCAACAGGGGGCGAAATCTTCGGCTACACCTTC,CASSPTGGEIFGYTF
NA,TRBV21-1,TRBJ1-3,NA,TGTGCCAGAGACAGGTCTGGAAACACCATATATTTT,CARDRSGNTIYF
NA,TRBV11-2,TRBJ1-6,NA,TGTGCCAGCAGCCCGAGGCGCTGGAATTCACCCCTCCACTTT,CASSPRRWNSPLHF
TRBD2,TRBV29-1,TRBJ2-7,NA,TGCAGCGTTGGGCCGGGGCTAGCGGGAGACGAGCAGTACTTC,CSVGPGLAGDEQYF
TRBD1,TRBV5-1,TRBJ2-5,NA,TGCGCCAGCAGCTTGGTGCACAGGGGAGAGACCCAGTACTTC,CASSLVHRGETQYF